This T cell receptor (beta chain) was identified in a study of T cells in localized non-small cell lung cancer. Regarding the study as a whole: Multi-region tumor sequencing was not done, so intratumor heterogeneity could not be excluded. Prolonged overall survival went with higher T cell density in the blood. T cell clonality was highest in uninvolved adjacent lung, above tumor. Median approximately 61 top-100 tumor clones were shared with paired adjacent lung.

Concerning this clone: The target antigen is unknown.

Measured with immunoSEQ multiplex PCR; TCRdb has only the in-frame clones, and not every one. The table records around 3,600 clones, roughly 31% of them present only once. Trimming removed 3 bases from V and 4 bases from J, with 12 bases in between. This CDR3 has 13 amino acids. Germline CDR1 and CDR2: SQVTM and ANQGSEA. Source: normal lung tissue next to the tumor, taken before any cancer treatment. The TCR comes from a male donor older than 55 with stage III lung adenocarcinoma. This sequence joins TRBV29-1 and TRBJ1-2; D is perhaps TRBD1 (5 bases). The CDR3 nucleotides read TGCAGCGTTGAGTCCCGGGGGGGCTATGGCTACACCTTC. Protein sequence: CSVESRGGYGYTF.